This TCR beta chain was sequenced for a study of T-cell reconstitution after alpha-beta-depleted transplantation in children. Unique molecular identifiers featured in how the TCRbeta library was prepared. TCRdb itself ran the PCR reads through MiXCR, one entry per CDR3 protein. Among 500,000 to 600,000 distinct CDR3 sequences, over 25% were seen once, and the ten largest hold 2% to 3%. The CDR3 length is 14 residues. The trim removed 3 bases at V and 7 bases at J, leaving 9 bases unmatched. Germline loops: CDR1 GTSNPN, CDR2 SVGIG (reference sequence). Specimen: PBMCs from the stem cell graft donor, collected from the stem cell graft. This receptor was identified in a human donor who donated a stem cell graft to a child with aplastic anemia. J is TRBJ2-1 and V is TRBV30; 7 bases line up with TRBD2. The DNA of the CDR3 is TGTGCCTGGAGCCTTTCTAGCGGATATAATGAGCAGTTCTTC. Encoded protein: CAWSLSSGYNEQFF.